The 27 T cell receptor beta chains below come from one sample, sequenced in a study of cytomegalovirus exposure and HLA in healthy donors. PCR amplification relied on 60 Vbeta primers (plus 13 Jbeta primers). The assay was immunoSEQ multiplex PCR, and TCRdb's table has in-frame clones only and misses some. The sample holds tens of thousands of clones, around 10% seen once. The sequenced sample was PBMCs. All receptors come from a man in his sixties in good health and CMV-seropositive.

The CDR3 sequence: CASSPLLAGNTEAFF. CDR3 DNA: TGCGCCAGCAGCCCACTTCTGGCGGGCAACACTGAAGCTTTCTTT. V gene TRBV5-1 combines with J gene TRBJ1-1; the D is unclear. Germline values: CDR1 SGHRS, CDR2 YFSETQ. This CDR3 spans 15 amino acids. Trimming pared 4 bases from V and 2 bases from J, leaving 15 bases between.

This clone was counted only a few times. V and J are TRBV10-3 and TRBJ2-7; TRBD1 matches 8 bases. V lost 5 bases, J lost 5 bases, and 8 bases stayed unmatched. The germline V gene encodes CDR1 ENHRY and CDR2 SYGVKD. CDR3 length: 14 amino acids. Written as DNA, the CDR3 is TGTGCCATCAGTCTTGACAGGGGCGGAAACGAGCAGTACTTC. Encoded protein: CAISLDRGGNEQYF.

This sequence joins TRBV6-1 and TRBJ1-2; D is unclear. V lost 0 bases and J 4 bases, leaving 9 bases between the germline ends. This CDR3 contains 14 residues. Germline V lookup: CDR1 MNHNS, CDR2 SASEGT. The CDR3 bases are TGTGCCAGCAGTGAAGCTGGCGGATCCTATGGCTACACCTTC. It yields the protein CASSEAGGSYGYTF.

This clone was detected only a few times. This chain connects TRBV5-1 to TRBJ2-2; 9 positions match TRBD2. Trimming cost V 0 bases and J 5 bases; bases outside gene matches: 2. CDR1 is SGHRS, CDR2 YFSETQ, per germline. The CDR3 runs to 15 residues. The CDR3 loop is CASSLVAGETGELFF. CDR3 bases: TGCGCCAGCAGCTTGGTAGCGGGGGAAACCGGGGAGCTGTTTTTT.

The V call is TRBV7-3, the J call TRBJ1-2; 7 bases line up with TRBD1. The CDR3 spans 17 residues. In germline, CDR1 is SGHTA, CDR2 FQGTGA. With 4 bases clipped from V and 0 bases from J, the junction kept 11 bases outside the gene matches. The CDR3 reads CASSSTGVTGSNYGYTF. The CDR3 DNA reads as TGTGCCAGCAGCTCAACGGGGGTGACAGGGTCTAACTATGGCTACACCTTC.

This clone was recorded many times. The chain links TRBV11-2 to TRBJ1-4; 8 nucleotides agree with TRBD1. Unmatched junction bases numbered 6, after V lost 3 bases and J lost 6 bases. This CDR3 is built from 15 residues. CDR1 and CDR2 (germline): SGHAT, FQNNGV. CDR3 coding DNA: TGTGCCAGCAGCTTCGTCAGGGGGCGAGATGAAAAACTGTTTTTT. Protein sequence: CASSFVRGRDEKLFF.

The genes are TRBV6-1 and TRBJ1-1; TRBD1 might be the D (6 bases). This CDR3 has 15 amino acids. The V end was cut by 2 bases, the J end by 0 bases, with 10 bases between. Germline V gene sequence: CDR1 MNHNS, CDR2 SASEGT. CDR3 residues: CASSEPPGVNTEAFF. The CDR3 DNA reads as TGTGCCAGCAGTGAACCCCCAGGGGTGAACACTGAAGCTTTCTTT.

This rearrangement joins TRBV9 to TRBJ2-5; no reliable D call. Germline V CDR1 and CDR2: SGDLS, YYNGEE. Trimming removed 0 bases from V and 3 bases from J, with 6 bases in between. CDR3 size: 13 residues. Here the CDR3 reads CASSVDGKETQYF. In nucleotides, the CDR3 is TGTGCCAGCAGCGTAGATGGCAAAGAGACCCAGTACTTC.

This clone was seen a handful of times. The J gene is TRBJ2-2, the V gene TRBV4-1; 10 nucleotides agree with TRBD1. Germline V gives CDR1 MGHRA, CDR2 YSYEKL. The V gene end was trimmed by 4 bases and the J gene end by 3 bases; junction bases not matched to a gene: 2. The CDR3 is 15 residues long. CDR3 nucleotide sequence: TGCGCCAGCAGCCGGGGACAGGGGTACACCGGGGAGCTGTTTTTT. Encoded protein: CASSRGQGYTGELFF.

The CDR3 DNA sequence: TGTGCCAGCATCCTAGGGTGGGGGCGTGAAAAACTGTTTTTT. Its protein product is CASILGWGREKLFF. V and J are TRBV6-1 and TRBJ1-4, with a weak D call TRBD1 (6 bases). This CDR3 is built from 14 residues. The germline V gene encodes CDR1 MNHNS and CDR2 SASEGT. Trimming removed 7 bases at V and 7 bases at J, with 16 bases between.

The gene calls are TRBV12-5 and TRBJ2-1; the match to TRBD1 covers 10 bases. Germline V CDR1 and CDR2: LGHNT, FRNRAP. The CDR3 has 16 amino acids. J was trimmed by 2 bases and V by 10 bases; bases with no gene match: 11. CDR3 coding DNA: TGTGCTACCCATCCTGGGACAGGGGATCCCTACAATGAGCAGTTCTTC. As protein: CATHPGTGDPYNEQFF.

The chain combines TRBV2 with TRBJ2-1, with unresolved D. The CDR3 runs 12 residues. Trimming shortened V by 4 bases and J by 10 bases, and 11 bases separated the two germline ends. Germline assignment: CDR1 SNHLY and CDR2 FYNNEI. The CDR3 loop reads CASSGEEGEQFF. In DNA, the CDR3 is TGTGCCAGCAGTGGAGAGGAAGGAGAGCAGTTCTTC.

This clone was seen more than once but under ten times. The chain is built from TRBV11-2 and TRBJ2-1, with TRBD2 matching 10 bases. The CDR3 has 17 residues. Germline V gene sequence: CDR1 SGHAT, CDR2 FQNNGV. Trimming removed 5 bases from V and 4 bases from J; junction bases left unmatched: 11. The CDR3 spells CASSAHPGLAIYNEQFF. The CDR3 nucleotides are TGTGCCAGCAGCGCGCACCCGGGACTAGCGATTTACAATGAGCAGTTCTTC. The full variable domain, completed using reference TRBV11-2 and TRBJ2-1, is EAGVAQSPRYKIIEKRQSVAFWCNPISGHATLYWYQQILGQGPKLLIQFQNNGVVDDSQLPKDRFSAERLKGVDSTLKIQPAKLEDSAVYLCASSAHPGLAIYNEQFFGPGTRLTVL.

This clone has a handful of counts. The chain carries TRBV6-5 and TRBJ2-7, with 10 nucleotides matching TRBD2. CDR3 length: 15 residues. Germline CDR1 is MNHEY and CDR2 is SVGAGI. Unmatched junction bases numbered 4, after V lost 0 bases and J lost 5 bases. CDR3 DNA sequence: TGTGCCAGCAGTTACTCTGGACTAGCGGCGAACGAGCAGTACTTC. Amino acid sequence: CASSYSGLAANEQYF.

The chain combines TRBV9 with TRBJ2-5; D may be TRBD1 (5 bases). The J call may be faulty, since TRBJ2-7 better matches the DNA end. Germline V CDR1 and CDR2: SGDLS, YYNGEE. The CDR3 consists of 13 residues. The CDR3 DNA is TGTGCCAGCAGCGTAGATCCAGGGCGCGAGCAGTACTTC. Amino acid sequence: CASSVDPGREQYF.

There are a few counts of this clone. The V call is TRBV5-4, the J call TRBJ2-1; 8 positions agree with TRBD2. Germline-derived CDR1 and CDR2 are SGHNT and YYREEE (reference sequence). The CDR3 runs 14 residues. V gave up 3 bases and J gave up 5 bases; unmatched junction bases: 4. The CDR3 DNA follows: TGTGCCAGCAGCTCAGGACTAGCCAACAATGAGCAGTTCTTC. This gives the protein CASSSGLANNEQFF.

This clone has a handful of counts. The chain carries TRBV7-9 and TRBJ2-3; TRBD1 matches at 8 bases. CDR3 length: 16 amino acids. Germline V gene lookup returns CDR1 SEHNR and CDR2 FQNEAQ (reference sequence). V lost 4 bases and J lost 1; bases outside the gene matches: 7. The CDR3 protein is CASSSGQVWGTDTQYF. The CDR3 bases are TGTGCCAGCAGCTCGGGACAGGTTTGGGGCACAGATACGCAGTATTTT.

The chain carries TRBV7-2 and TRBJ2-7, with 7 bases that match TRBD2. The CDR3 is 15 amino acids. J lost 1 base, V lost 3 bases, and 6 bases had no gene match. Germline CDR1 SGHTA, CDR2 FQGNSA. The CDR3 nucleotides read TGTGCCAGCAGCTTGGGGGGGAGCGATTCCTACGAGCAGTACTTC. Protein product: CASSLGGSDSYEQYF.

This clone occurred a few times. The chain uses TRBV7-8 and TRBJ1-1; no firm D call. Germline loops: CDR1 SGHVS, CDR2 FQNEAQ. The CDR3 totals 13 residues. V lost 2 bases and J 1 base, leaving 5 bases between the germline ends. CDR3 sequence reads: CASSLPGNTEAFF. DNA for the CDR3: TGTGCCAGCAGCTTACCAGGGAACACTGAAGCTTTCTTT.

This clone was found a few times. The genes are TRBV27 and TRBJ1-2; D possibly corresponds to TRBD1 (5 bases). Germline V CDR1 and CDR2: MNHEY, SMNVEV (reference sequence). V shed 5 bases and J shed 3 bases, with 16 bases lying between them. This CDR3 has 15 amino acids. CDR3 sequence (DNA): TGTGCCAGCAGTCTTTCCTGGGGGGGGGACTATGGCTACACCTTC. Its translation: CASSLSWGGDYGYTF.

This clone was observed a few times. The junction shows a germline mismatch at one end, possibly a read error. The chain uses TRBV7-7 and TRBJ2-1; D not resolved. Germline CDR1 is SSHAT and CDR2 is FNYEAQ (reference sequence). The CDR3 totals 13 residues. In nucleotides, the CDR3 is TGTGCTAGCAGTTCCGAGACTGGGAATGAGCAGTTCTTC. Protein: CASSSETGNEQFF.

The J gene is TRBJ2-3, the V gene TRBV7-2; D may be TRBD1 (5 bases). This CDR3 comprises 16 residues. Germline assignment: CDR1 SGHTA and CDR2 FQGNSA. V was shortened by 1 base and J by 0 bases, with 11 bases between the two germline ends. The CDR3 region has the DNA TGTGCCAGCAGCTTAGGGCAGGGCACTAGCACAGATACGCAGTATTTT. It translates to CASSLGQGTSTDTQYF.

CDR3 DNA: TGTGCCAGCAGTGAATTGAGGGGGGGCGAAAAACTGTTTTTT. As protein: CASSELRGGEKLFF. V and J are TRBV6-1 and TRBJ1-4; weak D call: TRBD1 (6 bases). The CDR3 has 14 residues. Looked up from germline, CDR1 is MNHNS and CDR2 is SASEGT. V shed 2 bases and J shed 8 bases, with 12 bases lying between them.

This clone has just a few counts. The chain has TRBV29-1 and TRBJ1-1, with 7 bases matching TRBD1. With V trimmed by 4 bases and J by 1 base, 3 bases remained unmatched. CDR3 size: 13 residues. The germline gives CDR1 SQVTM, CDR2 ANQGSEA. CDR3 bases: TGCAGCGTTGCGGACAGGCAGAACACTGAAGCTTTCTTT. As protein: CSVADRQNTEAFF.

The chain recombines TRBV6-6 with TRBJ1-5; D may be TRBD1 (5 bases). Deletions cut 7 bases from V and 7 bases from J, with 14 bases between. This CDR3 is built from 13 residues. Germline CDR1 reads MNHNY; CDR2 reads SVGAGI (reference sequence). The CDR3 here is CASTPGGSQPQHF. The CDR3 nucleotides are TGTGCCAGCACGCCGGGGGGGTCCCAGCCCCAGCATTTT.

The chain is built from TRBV6-5 and TRBJ2-1; 9 bases agree with TRBD2. The CDR3 has 15 residues. Germline V gene lookup returns CDR1 MNHEY and CDR2 SVGAGI. V was pared by 2 bases and J by 9 bases, with 8 bases of the junction left unmatched. CDR3 nucleotide sequence: TGTGCCAGCAGTTACCAGAATAGCGGGAGAGGTGAGCAGTTCTTC. It yields the protein CASSYQNSGRGEQFF.

This clone was counted only a few times. This rearrangement joins TRBV9 to TRBJ1-1; possible D gene TRBD1, 6 bases. The germline V and J ends were trimmed by 3 bases and 10 bases, with 13 bases remaining between them. The germline V gene has CDR1 SGDLS and CDR2 YYNGEE. This CDR3 contains 12 residues. For the CDR3, the DNA is TGTGCCAGCAGCGCACAACAGGGCAGAGCTTTCTTT. Translation gives CASSAQQGRAFF.